This T cell receptor beta chain appears in the sequencing data of a study of Graves' ophthalmopathy and Graves' hyperthyroidism (dated by TCRdb to the late 2010s). About the full investigation: Peripheral blood was collected before any treatment was given, at the time of initial diagnosis. To explore V-J signatures distinguishing ophthalmopathy from hyperthyroidism, a discovery set of under 110 patients (about 41 ophthalmopathy, over 55 stable hyperthyroidism) was enrolled. Following sampling, methimazole starting at 30 mg daily was administered to hyperthyroidism patients, and high-dose intravenous methylprednisolone was administered to ophthalmopathy patients. An independent validation cohort comprised 18 hyperthyroidism patients and some 16 patients who later progressed from hyperthyroidism to ophthalmopathy. In total, 135 blood samples were TCR-sequenced: some 40 ophthalmopathy, some 72 hyperthyroidism and some 17 hyperthyroidism-to-ophthalmopathy patients. In more than 5 hyperthyroidism patients, the T-cell repertoire of thyroid tissue was compared with the T-cell repertoire of blood. The 100 discovery patients were randomly split 7:3 into training and test sets. The study used TCR beta repertoire signatures to distinguish Graves' ophthalmopathy from Graves' hyperthyroidism and to predict progression to ophthalmopathy. Broad study findings and their caveats: No statistical method was used to predetermine the sample size, and group allocation was not hidden from the investigators. In cross-validation, the 13-signature model distinguished ophthalmopathy from stable hyperthyroidism with 87.88% sensitivity and 81.08% specificity, while in the test set the corresponding values were about 80% and 75%. In validation, the model predicted ophthalmopathy progression with about 64% sensitivity and about 77% specificity; more than ten predicted patients were CT-confirmed with GO in a median of approximately six months. Most of the expanded thyroid clonotypes with a frequency above 0.001 were also detected in blood, and it was suggested that the thyroid immune response may be reflected by blood repertoires.

There are many counts of this clonotype. It lacks a known antigen. No base-level quality is on record; no much larger clone is a single base apart. TCR beta CDR3 regions were amplified from RNA transcripts for repertoire sequencing. The first round was an RT-PCR using HTBI primers with the Qiagen OneStep RT-PCR kit, and this first round was followed by a second-round multiplex PCR, then size selection and purification. Sequencing of the libraries was carried out on an Illumina HiSeq2000 in paired-end mode with 100 bp reads. The published analysis was carried out like this. Reads were processed with SOAPnuke, discarding reads with adapters, uncalled bases, mean Phred below 15, or no exact constant-primer or identifier match. High-quality paired reads were merged with COPE v1.2.5. Unique nucleotide sequences were defined as clonotypes and aligned to IMGT TRB V, D and J references using MiTCR v1.1. Analysis was restricted to V-J combinations with a frequency above 0.0001, which covered roughly 99% of repertoires. For each V-J combination, a TCR clonal expansion and chaos score was defined as F50 clonal expansion divided by the chaos observed in the TCRdist matrix. Welch's t-statistics and random forest were used to reduce the features to about 12 V-J combinations, which were then used as input to a naive Bayes classifier. The Morisita-Horn index was used to measure how similar the thyroid and blood repertoires were. Clones were called with MiXCR by TCRdb after fastp trimmed the public reads at Q25, and only in-frame beta chains were retained. Identical CDR3 protein sequences are pooled into one entry, listed with their most common genes and DNA. These V and J calls are TCRdb output, not the study's own analysis. The table for this sample lists around 400,000 distinct CDR3 sequences; around 20% of them were counted only once. Jointly, the top ten make up approximately 1.4% of the sample.

Ophthalmopathy patients had moderately to severely active disease, Clinical Activity Score of at least 3, NOSPECS grade of at least 4, and disease duration under 3 months. Anyone with other autoimmune diseases, uncontrolled infections, pregnancy or lactation was excluded from the study. Clinical symptoms, serum thyroxine, TRAb, thyroid ultrasound and orbital computed tomography were used for diagnosis. Using Ficoll-Paque density gradient centrifugation, PBMCs were isolated from 9.5 to 10 ml of fresh peripheral blood. Total RNA was extracted using Trizol reagent, and RNA quality was checked on an Agilent 2100 Bioanalyzer. Reading from cysteine to phenylalanine, the CDR3 counts 16 amino acids. Only the CDR3 region is kept as DNA, spanning 48 bases read in frame from base 1. Relative to germline, V is missing 4 bases and J is missing 1 base, with 6 bases of the junction outside any gene match. The germline V gene (reference sequence) specifies SGHNT as CDR1 and YYREEE as CDR2.

Sequencing used peripheral blood. The sequence was collected from a young woman with Graves' ophthalmopathy. Donor details come from another sample of the same person, matched by shared clones. The chain links TRBV5-4 with TRBJ2-5; 11 bases in between match TRBD1. The sequence in DNA is TGTGCCAGCAGCGGGGGACAGGGGGGATTCCAAGAGACCCAGTACTTC. This sequence encodes CASSGGQGGFQETQYF.